This is a list of T cell receptor beta chains from one sample in a study of T cell repertoires in cytomegalovirus infection. Via MiXCR, TCRdb re-called the reads, giving one row per CDR3 protein. The sample lists roughly 640,000 distinct CDR3 sequences; around 24% were seen once. The sample taken for sequencing was CD8+ T cells from PBMCs. The receptor source for this set is a human donor in good health (CMV status not recorded). Some clones in this sample may be carry-over from other donors' samples. The CDR3 runs from the conserved cysteine through the conserved F or W. D genes are given only for firm matches. Clone size appears in some rows only: once, few, many, or a class for an expanded clone.

TRBV28	many	TRBJ2-6	-	TGTGCCAGCAGTTTATTTGCGGCTACTGGGGCCAACGTCCTGACTTTC	CASSLFAATGANVLTF
TRBV28	-	TRBJ2-1	-	TGTGCCAGCAGTTTATACCGGGTTGGGGGCTCCCGCTCCTACAATGAGCAGTTCTTC	CASSLYRVGGSRSYNEQFF
TRBV10-3	few	TRBJ2-1	TRBD1	TGTGCCATCAGCGATCCGGGACAGGGCTCCTACAATGAGCAGTTCTTC	CAISDPGQGSYNEQFF
TRBV13	few	TRBJ2-3	-	TGTGCCAGCAGCTTTCGGAAGCGAGGGGGCACAGATACGCAGTATTTT	CASSFRKRGGTDTQYF
TRBV11-2	-	TRBJ1-2	-	TGTGCCAGCAGCTCCCTTACTTTGGGTCGGACTGTGGGCTATGGCTACACCTTC	CASSSLTLGRTVGYGYTF
TRBV12-3/TRBV12-4	few	TRBJ2-1	TRBD1	TGTGCCTTACTAGTCAGGGGGAAACCCTACAATGAGCAGTTCTTC	CALLVRGKPYNEQFF
TRBV28	-	TRBJ1-1	-	TGTGCCAGCGGGGGGGCAGTCTACACTGAAGCTTTCTTT	CASGGAVYTEAFF
TRBV23-1	-	TRBJ1-6	TRBD1	TGCGCCAGCAGTCATCTACCAGGGGGCTACTATAATTCACCCCTCCACTTT	CASSHLPGGYYNSPLHF
TRBV12-3/TRBV12-4	-	TRBJ1-2	-	TGTGCCAGCAGTCCAGACGGGACAACGAATGGCTACACCTTC	CASSPDGTTNGYTF
TRBV7-6	-	TRBJ2-7	-	TGTGCCAGCAGCTCAGCCTCATCCGCGACCTACGAGCAGTACTTC	CASSSASSATYEQYF
TRBV29-1	-	TRBJ1-3	TRBD1	TGCAGCGGACAGGGGAGCTCTGGAAACACCATATATTTT	CSGQGSSGNTIYF
TRBV7-4	-	TRBJ2-7	TRBD2	TGTGCCAGCAGCTTAATGGGACTAGCATCCTACGAGCAGTACTTC	CASSLMGLASYEQYF
TRBV19	few	TRBJ1-2	TRBD1	TGTGCCAGTCGGACAGGGTGGGGCTACACCTTC	CASRTGWGYTF
TRBV6-6	-	TRBJ1-5	-	TGTGCCAGCAGTTATAGCCGGGTTGGCAATCAGCCCCAGCATTTT	CASSYSRVGNQPQHF
TRBV12-3/TRBV12-4	many	TRBJ1-1	-	TGTGCCAGCAGTCACAGGGTGATAGGAACTGAAGCTTTCTTT	CASSHRVIGTEAFF
TRBV29-1	-	TRBJ2-1	-	TGCAGCGTTGCGGACAGAGTCTCCTACAATGAGCAGTTCTTC	CSVADRVSYNEQFF
TRBV7-6	few	TRBJ2-1	TRBD1	TGTGCCAGCAGCTTAGCTCCGCAGGGGGCAATTAATGAGCAGTTCTTC	CASSLAPQGAINEQFF
TRBV7-9	few	TRBJ2-1	-	TGTGCCAGCAGCCGGGACGGCAATGAGCAGTTCTTC	CASSRDGNEQFF
TRBV29-1	few	TRBJ1-2	-	TGCAGCGTTGAAACAGGCGACAACTATGGCTACACCTTC	CSVETGDNYGYTF
TRBV5-4	-	TRBJ2-1	-	TGTGCCAGCAGCCCCGGGTCGGGGGATTACAATGAGCAGTTCTTC	CASSPGSGDYNEQFF
TRBV29-1	few	TRBJ1-1	-	TGCAGCGCCTGGGGGAGTGGGATGAACACTGAAGCTTTCTTT	CSAWGSGMNTEAFF
TRBV5-5	-	TRBJ2-5	-	TGTGCCAGCAGCTTGGACAGGGACAACCAAGAGACCCAGTACTTC	CASSLDRDNQETQYF
TRBV4-3	-	TRBJ2-3	-	TGCGCCAGCAGCCGCCTCTTAGCGGAGCTCACAGATACGCAGTATTTT	CASSRLLAELTDTQYF
TRBV10-2	-	TRBJ2-3	TRBD1	TGCGCCGTCGAAACAGGGGTAGATACGCAGTATTTT	CAVETGVDTQYF
TRBV29-1	-	TRBJ1-5	TRBD1	TGCAGCGCTGTTATGACAGGGATCAATCAGCCCCAGCATTTT	CSAVMTGINQPQHF
TRBV28	-	TRBJ2-1	TRBD2	TGTGCCAGCAGTTTATTGGTTAGCGGGAACAATGAGCAGTTCTTC	CASSLLVSGNNEQFF
TRBV14	many	TRBJ1-1	-	TGTGCCAGCGGTACCACAGGGCCTGAAGCTTTCTTT	CASGTTGPEAFF
TRBV14	few	TRBJ1-6	-	TGTGCCAGCAGTAAGGGCGGATCACCCCTCCACTTT	CASSKGGSPLHF
TRBV29-1	-	TRBJ2-3	-	TGCAGCGTTCGTGCCTTGGGCACAGATACGCAGTATTTT	CSVRALGTDTQYF
TRBV5-6	-	TRBJ2-1	TRBD1	TGTGCCAGCAGCATGACAGGGGGCAATGGTAATGAGCAGTTCTTC	CASSMTGGNGNEQFF
TRBV20-1	-	TRBJ2-5	-	TGCAGTGCTTCGGGCCCTATGATGGAGACCCAGTACTTC	CSASGPMMETQYF
TRBV7-9	-	TRBJ2-5	-	TGTGCCAGCTTAGCCGGATCGGAAGAGACCCAGTACTTC	CASLAGSEETQYF
TRBV5-4	few	TRBJ1-1	-	TGTGCCAGCAGCTTGGAAGGACGGCCGGCTTTCTTT	CASSLEGRPAFF
TRBV6-6	many	TRBJ2-1	TRBD1	TGTGCCAGCAGTTATCGACAGGGATACAGGGATGAGCAGTTCTTC	CASSYRQGYRDEQFF
TRBV5-5	-	TRBJ1-5	-	TGTGCCAGCAGCTTGGAGTACAGTCATTCCAATCAGCCCCAGCATTTT	CASSLEYSHSNQPQHF
TRBV7-2	many	TRBJ1-1	TRBD1	TGTGCCAGCAGCTGGGGACAGGTGAACACTGAAGCTTTCTTT	CASSWGQVNTEAFF
TRBV29-1	few	TRBJ2-1	-	TGCAGCGTCGATCAGGGGAGGGGATACAATGAGCAGTTCTTC	CSVDQGRGYNEQFF
TRBV7-6	-	TRBJ2-1	TRBD2	TGTGCCAGCACCTTCGGGGGGGGGCTCAAAAATGAGCAGTTCTTC	CASTFGGGLKNEQFF
TRBV12-3/TRBV12-4	-	TRBJ2-1	-	TGTGCCAGCAGCTTTATCGGACGGGTGGGAAATGAGCAGTTCTTC	CASSFIGRVGNEQFF
TRBV7-9	-	TRBJ2-2	TRBD1	TGTGCCAGCAACTTACCTGGACAGGCTGACACCGGGGAGCTGTTTTTT	CASNLPGQADTGELFF
TRBV27	-	TRBJ2-3	TRBD2	TGTGCCAGCAGTTTATGGGCTAGCGGGGTACCGAGCACAGATACGCAGTATTTT	CASSLWASGVPSTDTQYF
TRBV15	few	TRBJ2-7	-	TGTGCCACCAGCAGGCCCGGAAGAGGACGACCCTACGAGCAGTACTTC	CATSRPGRGRPYEQYF
TRBV7-2	many	TRBJ2-3	-	TGTGCCAGCAGCCTGGACAGCACACGCACAGATACGCAGTATTTT	CASSLDSTRTDTQYF
TRBV15	-	TRBJ1-1	-	TGTGCCACCAGCAGAGATCGAGGGGTTGGCACTGAAGCTTTCTTT	CATSRDRGVGTEAFF
TRBV6-5	-	TRBJ2-2	-	TGTGTCAGCAGTTACTCGGGGGGCGAAAGCGGGGAGCTGTTTTTT	CVSSYSGGESGELFF
TRBV4-1	-	TRBJ1-4	TRBD1	TGCGCCAGCAGTCAGGACAGGGGAGGTGAAAAACTGTTTTTT	CASSQDRGGEKLFF
TRBV7-8	many	TRBJ1-1	TRBD1	TGTGCCAGCAGCTTAGCGCCGGGACAGAAAATGAACACTGAAGCTTTCTTT	CASSLAPGQKMNTEAFF
TRBV6-5	-	TRBJ2-1	-	TGTGCCAGCAGTTACTCGTCGGGGGTTCGTGAGCAGTTCTTC	CASSYSSGVREQFF
TRBV29-1	-	TRBJ1-4	-	TGCAGCGTTGTTTGGACGCAGAATAATGAAAAACTGTTTTTT	CSVVWTQNNEKLFF
TRBV28	few	TRBJ1-5	-	TGTGCCAGCAGTTTATTAAAAAGGGTAGGACAGCCCCAGCATTTT	CASSLLKRVGQPQHF
TRBV28	-	TRBJ1-6	-	TGTGCCAGCAGCTCGTCCAGGTCCCTTTATTCACCCCTCCACTTT	CASSSSRSLYSPLHF
TRBV20-1	-	TRBJ1-2	TRBD1	TGCAGTGCACGGACAGGGTTTAACTATGGCTACACCTTC	CSARTGFNYGYTF
TRBV2	-	TRBJ1-2	-	TGTGCCAGCAAAGGGCAGGGCTACACCTTC	CASKGQGYTF
TRBV10-3	-	TRBJ2-3	TRBD2	TGTGCCATTCGGTCTCGTAGCGGGGGCACAGATACGCAGTATTTT	CAIRSRSGGTDTQYF